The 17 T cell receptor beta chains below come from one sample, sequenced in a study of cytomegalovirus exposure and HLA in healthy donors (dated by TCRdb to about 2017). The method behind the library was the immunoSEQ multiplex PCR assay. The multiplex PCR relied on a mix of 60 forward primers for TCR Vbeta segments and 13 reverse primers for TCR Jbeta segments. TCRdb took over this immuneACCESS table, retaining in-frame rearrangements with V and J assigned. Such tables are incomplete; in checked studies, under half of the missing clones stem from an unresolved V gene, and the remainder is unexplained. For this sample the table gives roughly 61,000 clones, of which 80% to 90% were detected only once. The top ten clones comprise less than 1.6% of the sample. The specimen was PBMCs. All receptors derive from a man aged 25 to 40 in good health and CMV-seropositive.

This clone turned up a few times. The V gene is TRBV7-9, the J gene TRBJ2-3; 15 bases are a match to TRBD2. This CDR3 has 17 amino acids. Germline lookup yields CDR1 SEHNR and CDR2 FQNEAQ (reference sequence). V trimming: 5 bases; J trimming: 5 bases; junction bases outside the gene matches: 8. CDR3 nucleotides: TGTGCCAGCAGCCCCTGGGGACTAGCGGGAGGTGGAGATACGCAGTATTTT. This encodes CASSPWGLAGGGDTQYF.

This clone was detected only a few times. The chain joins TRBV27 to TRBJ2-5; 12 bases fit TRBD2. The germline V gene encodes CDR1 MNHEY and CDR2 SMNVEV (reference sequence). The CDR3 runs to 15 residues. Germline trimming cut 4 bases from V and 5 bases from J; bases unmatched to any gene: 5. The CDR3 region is CASSYLAGGHETQYF. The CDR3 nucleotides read TGTGCCAGCAGTTATCTAGCGGGAGGGCACGAGACCCAGTACTTC.

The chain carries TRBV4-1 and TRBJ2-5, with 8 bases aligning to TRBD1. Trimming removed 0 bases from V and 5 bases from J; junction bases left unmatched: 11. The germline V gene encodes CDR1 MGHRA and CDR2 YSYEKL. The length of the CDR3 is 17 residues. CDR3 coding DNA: TGCGCCAGCAGCCAAGAGAAGGGCAGGGGGCAAGTCGAGACCCAGTACTTC. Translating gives CASSQEKGRGQVETQYF.

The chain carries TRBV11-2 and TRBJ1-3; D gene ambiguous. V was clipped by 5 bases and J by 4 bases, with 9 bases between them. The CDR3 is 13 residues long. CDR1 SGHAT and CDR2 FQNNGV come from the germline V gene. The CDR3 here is CASSPGIGNTIYF. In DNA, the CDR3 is TGTGCCAGCAGCCCCGGGATAGGAAACACCATATATTTT. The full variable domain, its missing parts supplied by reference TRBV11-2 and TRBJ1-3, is EAGVAQSPRYKIIEKRQSVAFWCNPISGHATLYWYQQILGQGPKLLIQFQNNGVVDDSQLPKDRFSAERLKGVDSTLKIQPAKLEDSAVYLCASSPGIGNTIYFGEGSWLTVV.

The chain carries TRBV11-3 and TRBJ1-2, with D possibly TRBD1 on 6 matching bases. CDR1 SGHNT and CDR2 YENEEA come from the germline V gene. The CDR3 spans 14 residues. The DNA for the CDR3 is TGTGAGGGGACACGCCAACATCTTAACTATGGCTACACCTTC. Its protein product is CEGTRQHLNYGYTF.

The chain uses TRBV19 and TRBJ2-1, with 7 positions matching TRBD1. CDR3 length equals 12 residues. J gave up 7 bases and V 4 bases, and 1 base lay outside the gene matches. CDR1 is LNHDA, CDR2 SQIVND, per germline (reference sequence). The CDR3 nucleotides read TGTGCCAGTAGTAAACAGGGGAATGAGCAGTTCTTC. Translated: CASSKQGNEQFF. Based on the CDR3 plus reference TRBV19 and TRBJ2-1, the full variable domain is DGGITQSPKYLFRKEGQNVTLSCEQNLNHDAMYWYRQDPGQGLRLIYYSQIVNDFQKGDIAEGYSVSREKKESFPLTVTSAQKNPTAFYLCASSKQGNEQFFGPGTRLTVL.

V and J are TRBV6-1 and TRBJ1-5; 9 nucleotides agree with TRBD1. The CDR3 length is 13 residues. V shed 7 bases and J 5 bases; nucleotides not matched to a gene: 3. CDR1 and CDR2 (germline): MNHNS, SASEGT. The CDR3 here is CASTGTGYQPQHF. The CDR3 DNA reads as TGTGCCAGCACCGGGACAGGGTATCAGCCCCAGCATTTT.

CDR3 in amino acids: CAWSLRTVRLNTEAFF. The DNA of the CDR3 is TGTGCCTGGAGTTTAAGGACAGTAAGACTGAACACTGAAGCTTTCTTT. The chain links TRBV30 to TRBJ1-1; TRBD1 is a possible D gene (6 bases). V was shortened by 2 bases and J by 0 bases, with 16 bases between the two germline ends. CDR1 is GTSNPN, CDR2 SVGIG, per germline (reference sequence). This CDR3 is built from 16 residues.

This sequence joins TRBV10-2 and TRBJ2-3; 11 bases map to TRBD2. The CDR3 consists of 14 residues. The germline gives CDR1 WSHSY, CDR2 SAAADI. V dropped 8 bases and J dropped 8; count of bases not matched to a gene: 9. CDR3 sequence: CASSLSGRVSTQYF. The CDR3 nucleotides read TGCGCCAGCTCCCTTAGCGGGAGGGTTAGTACGCAGTATTTT.

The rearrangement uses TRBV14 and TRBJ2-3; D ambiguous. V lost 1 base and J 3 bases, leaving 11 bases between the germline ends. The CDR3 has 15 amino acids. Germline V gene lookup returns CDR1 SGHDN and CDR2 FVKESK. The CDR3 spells CASSQVRSRTDTQYF. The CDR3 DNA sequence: TGTGCCAGCAGCCAAGTCAGGTCTCGGACAGATACGCAGTATTTT.

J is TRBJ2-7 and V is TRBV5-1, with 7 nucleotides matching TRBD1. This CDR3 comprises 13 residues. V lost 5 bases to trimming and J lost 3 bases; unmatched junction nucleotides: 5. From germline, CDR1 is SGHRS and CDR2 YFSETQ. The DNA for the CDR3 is TGCGCCAGCAGTCCCGACAGGGACTACGAGCAGTACTTC. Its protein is CASSPDRDYEQYF.

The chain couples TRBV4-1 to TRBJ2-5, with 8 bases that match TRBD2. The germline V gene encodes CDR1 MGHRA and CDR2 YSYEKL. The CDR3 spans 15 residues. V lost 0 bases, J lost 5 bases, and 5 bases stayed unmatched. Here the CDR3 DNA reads TGCGCCAGCAGCCAAGAGGAGCGGGAGAGGGAGACCCAGTACTTC. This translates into CASSQEERERETQYF.

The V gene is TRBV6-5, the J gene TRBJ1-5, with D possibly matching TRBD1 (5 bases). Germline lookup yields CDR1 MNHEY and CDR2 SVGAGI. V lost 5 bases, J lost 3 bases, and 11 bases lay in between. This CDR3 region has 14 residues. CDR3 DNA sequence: TGTGCCAGCAGTCCCGACAGTCCCAATCAGCCCCAGCATTTT. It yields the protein CASSPDSPNQPQHF.

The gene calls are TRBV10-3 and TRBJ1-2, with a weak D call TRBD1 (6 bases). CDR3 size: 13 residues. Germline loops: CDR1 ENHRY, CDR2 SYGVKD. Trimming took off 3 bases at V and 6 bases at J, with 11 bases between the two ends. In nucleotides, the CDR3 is TGTGCCATCAGTGATGTCCAGGGGAATGGCTACACCTTC. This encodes CAISDVQGNGYTF.

The CDR3 reads CASSLAFGGSGNTIYF. In DNA form, the CDR3 reads TGCGCCAGCAGCTTGGCCTTCGGGGGCTCTGGAAACACCATATATTTT. J is TRBJ1-3 and V is TRBV5-1; TRBD1 might be the D (5 bases). Between the trimmed V and J ends, which lost 0 bases and 0 bases, there was a span of 10 bases. Germline V CDR1 and CDR2: SGHRS, YFSETQ. The CDR3 spans 16 residues.

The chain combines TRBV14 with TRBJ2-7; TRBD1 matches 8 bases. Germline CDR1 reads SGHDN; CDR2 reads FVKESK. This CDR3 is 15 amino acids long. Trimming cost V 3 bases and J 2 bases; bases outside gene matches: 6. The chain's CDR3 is CASSHLQGVPYEQYF. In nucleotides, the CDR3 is TGTGCCAGCAGCCACCTACAGGGGGTTCCCTACGAGCAGTACTTC.

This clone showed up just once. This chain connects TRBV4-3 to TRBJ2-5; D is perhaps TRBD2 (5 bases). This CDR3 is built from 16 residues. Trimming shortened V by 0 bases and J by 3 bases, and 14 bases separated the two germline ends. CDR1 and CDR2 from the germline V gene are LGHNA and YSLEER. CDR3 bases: TGCGCCAGCAGCCAAGAGTATCGACTCGGGGAAGAGACCCAGTACTTC. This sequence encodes CASSQEYRLGEETQYF.